The 4 T cell receptor beta chains listed next were all sequenced from one sample in a study of cytomegalovirus exposure and HLA in healthy donors. The PCR made use of 60 Vbeta and 13 Jbeta primers. Generated by immunoSEQ multiplex PCR, the TCRdb table keeps only in-frame clones and is missing some. The sample lists 120,000 to 150,000 clones, approximately 82% seen once, with 3% to 3.5% in the top ten. Sequenced sample: PBMCs. The receptors here all came from a man aged 35-49 years in good health and CMV-seronegative.

The J gene is TRBJ2-3, the V gene TRBV7-6, with D perhaps TRBD2 (6 bases). V was trimmed by 3 bases and J by 5 bases, leaving 15 bases between them. CDR3 size: 15 residues. The germline V gene encodes CDR1 SGHVS and CDR2 FNYEAQ. CDR3 nucleotides: TGTGCCAGCAGCTTGGCGGAGGGACCGGTAGATACGCAGTATTTT. Translation: CASSLAEGPVDTQYF. Supplemented by reference TRBV7-6 and TRBJ2-3, the full variable domain reads GAGVSQSPRYKVTKRGQDVALRCDPISGHVSLYWYRQALGQGPEFLTYFNYEAQQDKSGLPNDRFSAERPEGSISTLTIQRTEQRDSAMYRCASSLAEGPVDTQYFGPGTRLTVL.

The chain is built from TRBV19 and TRBJ1-4; 9 nucleotides align to TRBD1. The CDR3 is 15 amino acids. V lost 4 bases and J lost 7; bases outside the gene matches: 7. Germline CDR1 is LNHDA and CDR2 is SQIVND (reference sequence). The CDR3 DNA reads as TGTGCCAGTAGTAACAGGGGGCGGTTTGGTGAAAAACTGTTTTTT. This translates into CASSNRGRFGEKLFF. Variable domain in full (rest from reference TRBV19 and TRBJ1-4): DGGITQSPKYLFRKEGQNVTLSCEQNLNHDAMYWYRQDPGQGLRLIYYSQIVNDFQKGDIAEGYSVSREKKESFPLTVTSAQKNPTAFYLCASSNRGRFGEKLFFGSGTQLSVL.

The chain recombines TRBV9 with TRBJ2-1; 9 bases are shared with TRBD2. After removal of 0 bases from V and 2 bases from J, the junction contained 3 bases not matched to a gene. Per the germline V gene, CDR1 is SGDLS and CDR2 is YYNGEE. This CDR3 contains 16 residues. CDR3 sequence: CASSVDGGGAYNEQFF. CDR3 bases: TGTGCCAGCAGCGTAGATGGCGGGGGGGCCTACAATGAGCAGTTCTTC.

This clone was detected once. The CDR3 DNA follows: TGCGCCAGCAGCGGCTATCAGGGGGCAGATGGCTACACCTTC. This translates into CASSGYQGADGYTF. The J gene is TRBJ1-2, the V gene TRBV5-1; 8 positions agree with TRBD1. The germline CDR1 and CDR2 sequences are SGHRS and YFSETQ. The CDR3 consists of 14 residues. V was clipped by 4 bases and J by 6 bases; unmatched bases: 8.